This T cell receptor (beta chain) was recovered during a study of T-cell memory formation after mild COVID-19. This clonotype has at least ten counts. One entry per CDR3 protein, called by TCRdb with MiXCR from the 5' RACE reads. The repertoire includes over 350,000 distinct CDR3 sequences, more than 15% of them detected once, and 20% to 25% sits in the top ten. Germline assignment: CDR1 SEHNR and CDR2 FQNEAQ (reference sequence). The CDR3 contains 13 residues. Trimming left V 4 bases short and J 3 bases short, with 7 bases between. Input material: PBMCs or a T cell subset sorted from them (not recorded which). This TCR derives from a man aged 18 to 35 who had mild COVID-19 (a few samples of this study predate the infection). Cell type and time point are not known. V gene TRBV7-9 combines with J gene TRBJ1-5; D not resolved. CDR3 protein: CASSWDFNQPQHF. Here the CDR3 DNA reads TGTGCCAGCAGCTGGGATTTCAATCAGCCCCAGCATTTT.